This TCR beta chain was profiled in a study of cytotoxic CD8 clonotypes in ibrutinib-treated CLL (dated by TCRdb to the early 2020s). Turning to the overall study: In this cohort, about 16 patients were treatment-naive and about ten were relapsed/refractory, while around 17 had unmutated IGHV. Partial responses were observed in 24 patients and complete responses in 2; after a median follow-up of roughly 62 months, remission was maintained in 15 or so patients and progression was observed in roughly 12. Samples at response were collected after a median of about 11 months of treatment, with a range of about 6 to 36 months. Samples averaged approximately 260,000 productive templates and 90,000 to 100,000 productive rearrangements. Of the roughly 81 people in the trial, approximately 26 had longitudinal samples available. Cryopreserved peripheral blood mononuclear cells were obtained prior to treatment, at the time of response, and at either disease progression or sustained remission. Every remission and progressive disease sample was obtained while ibrutinib was still being received by the patients.

This specimen's time point label, per the study, means: progressive disease on ibrutinib. Approximately 2 micrograms of genomic DNA were extracted from cryopreserved PBMCs for TCR beta library preparation. Longitudinal blood samples from CLL patients on ibrutinib monotherapy were analyzed using high-throughput TCR beta sequencing. The patients took part in an open-label, single-center phase 2 trial of ibrutinib monotherapy. What the authors observed across the whole study: Public clonotypes were found to be uncommon and were observed to contract or remain stable during treatment; the increase in clonality was shown to reflect expansion of private clonotypes at ibrutinib response. Sampling times were not matched between patients in sustained remission and patients whose disease was progressing, and lymph node repertoires were not examined. Clonality rose at ibrutinib response, remained stable during sustained remission, and dropped back toward baseline at progression. Baseline clonality was found to be higher than that of age-matched healthy donors and was strongly correlated with circulating CD8+ T-cell counts.

The germline V gene yields SGHAT for CDR1 and FQNNGV for CDR2. Unmatched junction bases come to 8, with V trimmed by 5 bases and J by 2 bases. CDR3 length: 16 amino acids, cysteine to phenylalanine. Of the read, only the CDR3 DNA is kept; its 48 bases are in frame from base 1. This clone was seen just once. The antigen it binds to is not known. No clone much larger than this one lies a single base away; base qualities are absent. On a MiSeq, deep resolution sequencing aimed for a depth between 1 in 1 million and 1 in 200,000 T cells, with each clonotype covered 10x on average. The immunoSEQ hsTCRB Kit was used to generate TCR beta libraries. Under the source paper's analysis protocol: The data were analyzed with ImmunoSEQ Analyzer and ImmunoSEQ Data Assistant, and V, D and J gene assignments followed IMGT definitions. Clonality, which ranges from 0 to 1, was calculated by subtracting the normalized Shannon entropy of productive rearrangement frequencies from one. Only overrepresented clonotypes making up at least 0.05% of each patient's repertoire were included in the public clonotype analysis. Repertoires from some 14 age-matched healthy donors in immuneACCESS were used as clonality controls. TCRdb re-hosts the immuneACCESS table, in-frame sequences only. Its copies lack some clones; in the studies checked, an unresolved V gene accounts for under half of them, and the cause for the rest is not known. V and J calls and clone size come straight from that table; D and trimming were deduced from the DNA. For this sample there are about 160,000 clones; 88% appear just once. About 3% of the sample lies in the top ten.

This clonotype was sampled from a human donor with chronic lymphocytic leukemia. The sample here was PBMCs, taken at disease progression, from a patient treated with ibrutinib. The V and J segments used are TRBV11-2 and TRBJ2-1, and TRBD2 matches 8 of the central bases. The DNA sequence is as follows: TGTGCCAGCAGCCCCGGGGGAGCGGGGGCCTACAATGAGCAGTTCTTC. This sequence encodes CASSPGGAGAYNEQFF.